These 26 T cell receptor beta chains came from one sample sequenced in a study of T-cell reconstitution after alpha-beta-depleted transplantation in children. The TCRbeta library was prepared with unique molecular identifiers. Using its own MiXCR run on the PCR reads, TCRdb lists one record per CDR3 protein. Among under 450,000 distinct CDR3 sequences listed, roughly 15% were seen once. This specimen consisted of PBMCs, obtained from the stem cell graft. The receptors come from a human donor who donated a stem cell graft to a child with Fanconi anemia.

The rearrangement links TRBV19 to TRBJ1-5; no firm D call. V dropped 4 bases and J dropped 11 bases, with 15 bases sitting between them. The CDR3 consists of 13 residues. The germline V gene has CDR1 LNHDA and CDR2 SQIVND (reference sequence). The DNA for the CDR3 is TGTGCCAGTAGTAGGCAGGTGGAATCAGCCCAGCATTTT. This translates into CASSRQVESAQHF. Filled out from reference TRBV19 and TRBJ1-5, the complete variable domain reads DGGITQSPKYLFRKEGQNVTLSCEQNLNHDAMYWYRQDPGQGLRLIYYSQIVNDFQKGDIAEGYSVSREKKESFPLTVTSAQKNPTAFYLCASSRQVESAQHFGDGTRLSIL.

The chain uses TRBV11-2 and TRBJ2-2; 8 nucleotides agree with TRBD1. The CDR3 runs to 15 residues. Germline V gene lookup returns CDR1 SGHAT and CDR2 FQNNGV. Trimming cost V 5 bases and J 6 bases; bases outside gene matches: 8. DNA for the CDR3: TGTGCCAGCAGCCCCCGGACAGGGAATGCCGGGGAGCTGTTTTTT. Translating gives CASSPRTGNAGELFF.

The chain carries TRBV11-2 and TRBJ2-7, with a possible D match to TRBD1 (6 bases). Germline-derived CDR1 and CDR2 are SGHAT and FQNNGV. The CDR3 consists of 13 residues. V lost 4 bases and J 5 bases, leaving 12 bases between the germline ends. The CDR3 here is CASSSLDSNEQYF. DNA for the CDR3: TGTGCCAGCAGCTCCTTGGACAGTAACGAGCAGTACTTC.

This clonotype was counted at least ten times. The chain is built from TRBV20-1 and TRBJ2-1; D not resolved. There are 12 residues in the CDR3. The V gene's germline CDR1 is DFQATT and CDR2 SNEGSKA (reference sequence). The V and J ends lost 3 bases and 5 bases respectively, with 8 bases between them. DNA for the CDR3: TGCAGTGCTAGTCGGTGGGACAATGAGCAGTTCTTC. Translation: CSASRWDNEQFF.

The genes are TRBV6-2 or TRBV6-3 and TRBJ1-4, with D perhaps TRBD1 (5 bases). The CDR3 covers 13 residues. V shed 7 bases and J shed 5 bases, with 11 bases lying between them. Germline V gives CDR1 MNHEY, CDR2 SVGEGT. Written as DNA, the CDR3 is TGTGCCAGCAAAGGGGCCTTGAATGAAAAACTGTTTTTT. As protein: CASKGALNEKLFF.

This sequence joins TRBV5-1 and TRBJ1-4, with D tentatively TRBD1 (6 bases). Trimming left V 3 bases short and J 3 bases short, with 12 bases between. The CDR3 sequence is 15 residues long. Germline V gives CDR1 SGHRS, CDR2 YFSETQ. The CDR3 sequence: CASSSDSQPNEKLFF. The CDR3 bases are TGCGCCAGCAGCTCGGACAGCCAACCTAATGAAAAACTGTTTTTT.

This chain links TRBV2 with TRBJ1-1; D is ambiguous. The germline V gene has CDR1 SNHLY and CDR2 FYNNEI. The CDR3 sequence is 13 residues long. V was cut by 8 bases and J by 4 bases, with 14 bases left in between. CDR3 loop: CASSNGWGTEAFF. The CDR3 DNA is TGTGCCAGCTCAAACGGGTGGGGCACTGAAGCTTTCTTT.

This chain uses TRBV5-1 with TRBJ1-2; 7 positions match TRBD1. Germline CDR1 SGHRS, CDR2 YFSETQ. There are 14 residues in the CDR3. With 0 bases clipped from V and 5 bases from J, the junction kept 4 bases outside the gene matches. CDR3 sequence (DNA): TGCGCCAGCAGCTTGGGACAGGGAATGTATGGCTACACCTTC. This codes for CASSLGQGMYGYTF.

This clonotype was detected a few times. This chain joins TRBV18 and TRBJ2-5; tentatively, D is TRBD2 (5 bases). CDR1 and CDR2 (germline): KGHSH, LQKENI. Trimming removed 2 bases from V and 1 base from J, with 17 bases in between. The CDR3 sequence is 17 residues long. The CDR3 loop is CASSPTREGLIQETQYF. In DNA, the CDR3 is TGTGCCAGCTCACCAACTCGAGAGGGCCTTATCCAAGAGACCCAGTACTTC.

This clonotype was seen ten or more times. The V gene is TRBV7-9, the J gene TRBJ2-3, with TRBD2 matching over 10 bases. With V trimmed by 1 base and J by 2 bases, 3 bases remained unmatched. Germline V gene sequence: CDR1 SEHNR, CDR2 FQNEAQ (reference sequence). The CDR3 has 16 amino acids. As DNA, the CDR3 is TGTGCCAGCAGCTTAGATAGCGGGGGGCCCACAGATACGCAGTATTTT. It specifies CASSLDSGGPTDTQYF.

The rearrangement links TRBV11-2 to TRBJ2-2; 8 bases map to TRBD1. The CDR3 loop spans 15 amino acids. CDR1 is SGHAT and CDR2 is FQNNGV in the germline V gene. Trimming cost V 3 bases and J 7 bases; bases outside gene matches: 7. CDR3 sequence (DNA): TGTGCCAGCAGCTTTAGACAGGGGAACGTCGGGGAGCTGTTTTTT. Its translation is CASSFRQGNVGELFF.

This rearrangement joins TRBV7-6 to TRBJ2-1; no firm D call. Trimming pared 5 bases from V and 8 bases from J, leaving 10 bases between. Germline V gives CDR1 SGHVS, CDR2 FNYEAQ. The CDR3 covers 12 residues. CDR3 DNA: TGTGCCAGCAGCGAACAGAGTCATGAGCAGTTCTTC. Residues: CASSEQSHEQFF.

The rearrangement joins TRBV6-2 or TRBV6-3 to TRBJ1-5; no clear D gene. The CDR3 sequence is 13 residues long. V was cut by 0 bases and J by 7 bases, with 7 bases left in between. Germline lookup yields CDR1 MNHEY and CDR2 SVGEGT. This CDR3 reads CASSYSDQQPQHF. CDR3 nucleotides: TGTGCCAGCAGTTACTCGGATCAACAGCCCCAGCATTTT.

The V and J genes are TRBV18 and TRBJ2-3, with D perhaps matching TRBD2 (6 bases). V gave up 3 bases and J gave up 2 bases, with 15 bases separating them. This CDR3 has 16 residues. Germline CDR1 is KGHSH and CDR2 is LQKENI. The CDR3, as DNA: TGTGCCAGCTCACCCCGCCAGGGACTGATCACAGATACGCAGTATTTT. This translates into CASSPRQGLITDTQYF.

This clonotype came up many times. The chain joins TRBV5-1 to TRBJ2-1; 7 positions agree with TRBD1. V was pared by 3 bases and J by 1 base, with 10 bases of the junction left unmatched. The CDR3 totals 17 residues. Germline lookup yields CDR1 SGHRS and CDR2 YFSETQ. This CDR3 is CASSSWGRQGSYNEQFF. CDR3 DNA: TGCGCCAGCAGCTCCTGGGGGAGACAGGGTTCCTACAATGAGCAGTTCTTC.

This clonotype was detected a few times. The chain recombines TRBV7-9 with TRBJ1-2; no definite D call. This CDR3 is built from 14 residues. Germline values: CDR1 SEHNR, CDR2 FQNEAQ (reference sequence). The V gene lost 5 bases and the J gene lost 0 bases, with 10 bases spanning the gap. The CDR3 loop reads CASSPGGANYGYTF. CDR3 in DNA: TGTGCCAGCAGCCCTGGCGGGGCTAACTATGGCTACACCTTC.

This clonotype came up many times. The chain combines TRBV5-5 with TRBJ2-7; D unclear. Germline V gene sequence: CDR1 SGHKS, CDR2 YYEKEE (reference sequence). This CDR3 contains 14 residues. Trimming removed 4 bases from V and 0 bases from J, with 11 bases in between. CDR3 sequence: CASSRTADSYEQYF. In nucleotides, the CDR3 is TGTGCCAGCAGCAGGACCGCGGACTCCTACGAGCAGTACTTC.

At least ten counts were recorded for this clonotype. V and J are TRBV12-3 or TRBV12-4 and TRBJ2-3; TRBD1 might be the D (6 bases). This CDR3 region has 14 residues. V was trimmed by 5 bases and J by 1 base, leaving 10 bases between them. DNA of the CDR3: TGTGCCAGCAGTAACCCAGGGGGCACAGATACGCAGTATTTT. Protein product: CASSNPGGTDTQYF.

The chain links TRBV27 to TRBJ1-5, with unresolved D. Trimming shortened V by 2 bases and J by 3 bases, and 8 bases separated the two germline ends. There are 14 residues in the CDR3. CDR1 MNHEY and CDR2 SMNVEV come from the germline V gene (reference sequence). The CDR3 protein is CASSLLQFNQPQHF. The CDR3, as DNA: TGTGCCAGCAGTTTACTCCAATTCAATCAGCCCCAGCATTTT.

CDR3 amino acids: CASTRSGPTDTQYF. CDR3 in DNA: TGTGCCAGCACTCGCAGCGGACCGACAGATACGCAGTATTTT. This chain uses TRBV7-2 with TRBJ2-3; a weak D match, TRBD2 (5 bases). CDR1 is SGHTA, CDR2 FQGNSA, per germline. CDR3 length: 14 amino acids. V dropped 7 bases and J dropped 3 bases, with 14 bases sitting between them.

This clonotype was recorded many times. V and J are TRBV29-1 and TRBJ1-2; D unresolved. Germline CDR1 reads SQVTM; CDR2 reads ANQGSEA. The CDR3 length is 13 residues. V lost 3 bases, J lost 3 bases, and 11 bases lay in between. CDR3 sequence reads: CSVDRAAYYGYTF. The CDR3, as DNA: TGCAGCGTTGATCGGGCAGCGTACTATGGCTACACCTTC.

In its sample, this clonotype was seen a few times. V gene TRBV5-1 combines with J gene TRBJ2-7; D is perhaps TRBD1 (6 bases). In germline, CDR1 is SGHRS, CDR2 YFSETQ. The length of the CDR3 is 14 residues. V lost 1 base, J lost 2 bases, and 10 bases lay in between. The CDR3 is CASSLTGTTYEQYF. CDR3 bases: TGCGCCAGCAGCTTGACAGGGACCACCTACGAGCAGTACTTC.

This chain links TRBV7-2 with TRBJ1-1, with no clear D. This CDR3 region has 15 residues. CDR1 SGHTA and CDR2 FQGNSA come from the germline V gene. The V gene lost 2 bases and the J gene lost 8 bases, with 18 bases spanning the gap. CDR3 in DNA: TGTGCCAGCAGCTTAATCGGAGCGACAAGGGTCGAAGCTTTCTTT. This codes for CASSLIGATRVEAFF.

The chain links TRBV5-4 to TRBJ2-5, with 7 bases aligning to TRBD2. The CDR3 loop spans 13 amino acids. CDR1 is SGHNT, CDR2 YYREEE, per germline (reference sequence). V lost 0 bases, J lost 4 bases, and 0 bases stayed unmatched. The CDR3 region has the DNA TGTGCCAGCAGCTTGGTAGCGGGAGAGACCCAGTACTTC. Residues: CASSLVAGETQYF.

This chain uses TRBV6-2 or TRBV6-3 with TRBJ1-1, with TRBD1 matching 8 bases. V lost 6 bases and J lost 4; bases outside the gene matches: 7. Germline values: CDR1 MNHEY, CDR2 SVGEGT. The CDR3 is 14 amino acids. CDR3 sequence reads: CASRPGGSGTEAFF. CDR3 in DNA: TGTGCCAGCAGACCAGGGGGCTCCGGCACTGAAGCTTTCTTT.

This clonotype was seen more than once but under ten times. J is TRBJ1-3 and V is TRBV5-1; unclear D gene. From germline, CDR1 is SGHRS and CDR2 YFSETQ. This CDR3 is built from 14 residues. Deletions cut 4 bases from V and 0 bases from J, with 8 bases between. CDR3 in DNA: TGCGCCAGCAGCCAACTGGGCTCTGGAAACACCATATATTTT. This translates into CASSQLGSGNTIYF.